This entry lists 25 T cell receptor beta chains sequenced from one sample in a study of monozygotic twins with cystic fibrosis. Sequencing used immunoSEQ multiplex PCR; TCRdb keeps in-frame clones, though not all of them. This sample has fewer than 30,000 clones, with about 82% found just once. The sequencing input was blood. Receptors were obtained from a girl aged 2 to 9 with cystic fibrosis.

The chain has TRBV29-1 and TRBJ2-7, with 10 nucleotides matching TRBD1. Looked up from germline, CDR1 is SQVTM and CDR2 is ANQGSEA. J was trimmed by 7 bases and V by 5 bases; bases with no gene match: 8. The CDR3 runs to 13 residues. CDR3 sequence (DNA): TGCAGCGTTAGGGACAGGGGAATAGGAGAGCAGTACTTC. It yields the protein CSVRDRGIGEQYF.

The genes are TRBV5-4 and TRBJ1-2; TRBD1 aligns across 7 bases. The CDR3 totals 16 residues. J gave up 2 bases and V 3 bases, and 10 bases lay outside the gene matches. Germline CDR1 reads SGHNT; CDR2 reads YYREEE (reference sequence). The CDR3 sequence: CASSSHRKTGNYGYTF. CDR3 nucleotide sequence: TGTGCCAGCAGCTCCCACAGGAAGACAGGGAACTATGGCTACACCTTC.

This chain's CDR3 is CASSPHRGAGYGYTF. The CDR3 DNA follows: TGTGCCAGCTCACCACATCGGGGGGCCGGCTATGGCTACACCTTC. The rearrangement joins TRBV18 to TRBJ1-2; possibly TRBD1 for D (6 bases). CDR1 and CDR2 (germline): KGHSH, LQKENI. The CDR3 contains 15 residues. Trimming pared 1 base from V and 4 bases from J, leaving 13 bases between.

The V call is TRBV5-1, the J call TRBJ1-3, with D unclear. With 5 bases removed from V and 0 bases from J, the gap between germline ends came to 12 bases. This CDR3 is built from 15 residues. CDR1 is SGHRS, CDR2 YFSETQ, per germline. The CDR3 loop reads CASSPFPSSGNTIYF. The CDR3 DNA follows: TGCGCCAGCAGTCCATTCCCCTCCTCTGGAAACACCATATATTTT.

J is TRBJ2-7 and V is TRBV9; no clear D. CDR3 length: 11 amino acids. Germline CDR1 SGDLS, CDR2 YYNGEE. V gave up 4 bases and J gave up 3 bases, with 5 bases separating them. CDR3 nucleotide sequence: TGTGCCAGCAGCTCCGGCTACGAGCAGTACTTC. Translation: CASSSGYEQYF.

The chain links TRBV6-1 to TRBJ1-1; no definite D call. This CDR3 comprises 13 residues. Looked up from germline, CDR1 is MNHNS and CDR2 is SASEGT. V lost 2 bases to trimming and J lost 7 bases, with 11 bases between them. In DNA form, the CDR3 reads TGTGCCAGCAGTGAAAGGCGGGGAGGTGAAGCTTTCTTT. It is translated as CASSERRGGEAFF.

V gene TRBV11-3 combines with J gene TRBJ1-6; 9 bases map to TRBD1. V was pared by 5 bases and J by 7 bases, with 6 bases of the junction left unmatched. This CDR3 comprises 15 residues. Germline assignment: CDR1 SGHNT and CDR2 YENEEA. CDR3 sequence (DNA): TGTGCCAGCAGCCTCACCGGGACAGGGAATTCACCCCTCCACTTT. Residues: CASSLTGTGNSPLHF.

This clone was found once. V and J are TRBV5-1 and TRBJ2-5; 14 bases fit TRBD2. This CDR3 is built from 16 residues. Germline CDR1 SGHRS, CDR2 YFSETQ. Losses at the gene ends were 4 bases for V and 5 bases for J; bases not matched to a gene: 7. CDR3 in amino acids: CASSQGLAGAGETQYF. The CDR3 DNA sequence: TGCGCCAGCAGCCAGGGACTAGCGGGAGCCGGGGAGACCCAGTACTTC.

The J gene is TRBJ2-1, the V gene TRBV11-2, with 8 bases identical to TRBD2. With V trimmed by 0 bases and J by 5 bases, 3 bases remained unmatched. This CDR3 contains 15 residues. In germline, CDR1 is SGHAT, CDR2 FQNNGV. CDR3 bases: TGTGCCAGCAGCTTAGAGAGACTAGCGAACAATGAGCAGTTCTTC. Translating gives CASSLERLANNEQFF.

This clone was seen only once. J is TRBJ2-1 and V is TRBV28, with D possibly TRBD2 on 6 matching bases. V shed 7 bases and J shed 1 base, with 17 bases lying between them. The CDR3 has 16 amino acids. Germline CDR1 MDHEN, CDR2 SYDVKM. The CDR3 sequence: CASTTGSGASYNEQFF. The CDR3 nucleotides are TGTGCCAGCACCACCGGGAGCGGAGCTTCCTACAATGAGCAGTTCTTC.

The chain combines TRBV15 with TRBJ1-1, with unresolved D. The CDR3 is 16 residues long. Germline V gives CDR1 LNHNV, CDR2 YYDKDF (reference sequence). V dropped 5 bases and J dropped 4 bases, with 20 bases sitting between them. Here the CDR3 reads CATSGRLGERSTEAFF. CDR3 DNA sequence: TGTGCCACCAGCGGCCGACTGGGAGAAAGGAGCACTGAAGCTTTCTTT.

The chain uses TRBV6-6 and TRBJ2-3; 7 bases line up with TRBD2. CDR3 length: 14 amino acids. CDR1 and CDR2 from the germline V gene are MNHNY and SVGAGI (reference sequence). V was clipped by 5 bases and J by 0 bases; unmatched bases: 2. CDR3 amino acids: CASSQGLSTDTQYF. The CDR3, as DNA: TGTGCCAGCAGTCAGGGACTAAGCACAGATACGCAGTATTTT.

The V and J genes are TRBV6-4 and TRBJ2-7; D is possibly TRBD1 (6 bases). Trimming shortened V by 2 bases and J by 5 bases, and 25 bases separated the two germline ends. This CDR3 contains 18 residues. Looked up from germline, CDR1 is MRHNA and CDR2 is SNTAGT. The CDR3 protein is CASSDVNLQGWGTHEQYF. DNA of the CDR3: TGTGCCAGCAGTGACGTAAACCTACAGGGTTGGGGAACCCACGAGCAGTACTTC.

The V and J genes are TRBV5-1 and TRBJ2-7; possible D gene TRBD2, 6 bases. Germline V gives CDR1 SGHRS, CDR2 YFSETQ. V was shortened by 4 bases and J by 6 bases, with 11 bases between the two germline ends. The CDR3 is 12 residues long. The CDR3, as DNA: TGCGCCAGCAGCAAGGGACTGACCGAGCAGTACTTC. It is translated as CASSKGLTEQYF.

This rearrangement joins TRBV27 to TRBJ2-1; TRBD2 agrees at 10 bases. The germline gives CDR1 MNHEY, CDR2 SMNVEV (reference sequence). The junction had 4 bases not matched to a gene; V was cut back by 6 bases and J by 2 bases. The length of the CDR3 is 15 residues. The chain's CDR3 is CASRAGTSAYNEQFF. CDR3 nucleotides: TGTGCCAGCAGAGCCGGGACTAGCGCCTACAATGAGCAGTTCTTC.

The rearrangement joins TRBV7-6 to TRBJ1-1, with no clear D. V lost 5 bases, J lost 1 base, and 14 bases lay in between. The CDR3 length is 15 residues. CDR1 is SGHVS, CDR2 FNYEAQ, per germline. The CDR3 region has the DNA TGTGCCAGCAGCAACAAGAAGGGCCCGAACACTGAAGCTTTCTTT. Translating it yields CASSNKKGPNTEAFF.

V gene TRBV2 combines with J gene TRBJ1-5; unclear D gene. Germline V gene data show CDR1 as SNHLY and CDR2 as FYNNEI. V was cut by 6 bases and J by 5 bases, with 11 bases left in between. This CDR3 is built from 13 residues. In DNA form, the CDR3 reads TGTGCCAGCAGGAGGACCTTTGATCAGCCCCAGCATTTT. This gives the protein CASRRTFDQPQHF.

The V and J genes are TRBV5-4 and TRBJ1-2, with D hard to call. The germline V gene encodes CDR1 SGHNT and CDR2 YYREEE (reference sequence). There are 16 residues in the CDR3. Trimming took 5 bases from V and 0 from J, leaving 17 bases between them. Here the CDR3 reads CASSWEPTRANYGYTF. The CDR3 DNA is TGTGCCAGCAGTTGGGAACCGACAAGGGCTAACTATGGCTACACCTTC.

The chain couples TRBV10-3 to TRBJ2-1, with unresolved D. The germline V and J ends were trimmed by 3 bases and 6 bases, with 15 bases remaining between them. Per the germline V gene, CDR1 is ENHRY and CDR2 is SYGVKD. This CDR3 is built from 15 residues. The CDR3 bases are TGTGCCATCAGTGACAACAACTTGCCTACCAATGAGCAGTTCTTC. Amino acid sequence: CAISDNNLPTNEQFF.

The chain couples TRBV5-1 to TRBJ2-7, with TRBD2 identical over 13 bases. CDR3 size: 15 residues. Trimming took 3 bases from V and 1 from J; bases not matched to a gene: 1. Germline V CDR1 and CDR2: SGHRS, YFSETQ. For the CDR3, the DNA is TGCGCCAGCAGCTGGGGACTAGCGGGATCCTACGAGCAGTACTTC. This sequence encodes CASSWGLAGSYEQYF.

The chain has TRBV7-8 and TRBJ2-5, with D unresolved. The CDR3 is made up of 13 amino acids. Germline lookup yields CDR1 SGHVS and CDR2 FQNEAQ. The V end was cut by 2 bases, the J end by 3 bases, with 7 bases between. This CDR3 reads CASSLSRKETQYF. CDR3 DNA: TGTGCCAGCAGCTTATCGAGGAAAGAGACCCAGTACTTC.

J is TRBJ1-1 and V is TRBV6-4; D is unresolved. The CDR3 is made up of 16 amino acids. Trimming shortened V by 2 bases and J by 7 bases, and 20 bases separated the two germline ends. Germline V CDR1 and CDR2: MRHNA, SNTAGT. CDR3 sequence reads: CASSDKHDRPTDEAFF. The CDR3 region has the DNA TGTGCCAGCAGTGACAAACACGACCGCCCCACGGATGAAGCTTTCTTT.

This chain uses TRBV5-6 with TRBJ1-1; TRBD1 aligns across 9 bases. The V segment lost 1 base and the J segment 0 bases; nucleotides outside the gene matches: 1. The CDR3 is made up of 15 amino acids. Germline assignment: CDR1 SGHDT and CDR2 YYEEEE. CDR3 coding DNA: TGTGCCAGCAGCTTGACAGGGGGCGTGAACACTGAAGCTTTCTTT. Translation gives CASSLTGGVNTEAFF.

Note on this clone: The identical CDR3 is also encoded by other nucleotide sequences in the sample. The V gene is TRBV19, the J gene TRBJ1-2; TRBD1 aligns across 8 bases. The germline V gene has CDR1 LNHDA and CDR2 SQIVND (reference sequence). V gave up 5 bases and J gave up 3 bases; unmatched junction bases: 5. The CDR3 is made up of 14 amino acids. CDR3 protein: CASSPRGRDYGYTF. As DNA, the CDR3 is TGTGCCAGTAGTCCCAGGGGGCGCGACTATGGCTACACCTTC.

The V gene is TRBV10-3, the J gene TRBJ1-1, with a possible D match to TRBD1 (5 bases). Germline V gene data show CDR1 as ENHRY and CDR2 as SYGVKD. This CDR3 is built from 15 residues. V lost 3 bases to trimming and J lost 4 bases, with 15 bases between them. The DNA of the CDR3 is TGTGCCATCAGTGACCCCGGTGGGGGAGCCACTGAAGCTTTCTTT. Residues: CAISDPGGGATEAFF.